These 16 T cell receptor beta chains were all obtained from the same sample, sequenced in a study of blood T cells in healthy people across ages. With a J-beta primer mix and a sample-barcoded 5' primer, a second PCR ran about 7 to 12 cycles. MiXCR was run by TCRdb on the 5' RACE reads, yielding one entry per CDR3 protein. There are about 690,000 distinct CDR3 sequences in the sample; about 43% occur only once, and around 32% lies in the top ten. Input material: blood. These receptors were taken from a man older than 75 in good health.

The chain joins TRBV20-1 to TRBJ1-1; 10 bases are shared with TRBD1. This CDR3 has 13 residues. Trimming removed 5 bases from V and 7 bases from J; junction bases left unmatched: 7. Germline loops: CDR1 DFQATT, CDR2 SNEGSKA (reference sequence). CDR3 coding DNA: TGCAGTGCTCTGCCGGGACAGGGGCGTGAAGCTTTCTTT. This encodes CSALPGQGREAFF.

The V and J genes are TRBV20-1 and TRBJ2-7; D gene unclear. Germline V gene data show CDR1 as DFQATT and CDR2 as SNEGSKA (reference sequence). This CDR3 is 15 amino acids long. Deletions cut 6 bases from V and 5 bases from J, with 23 bases between. The CDR3 is CSAGPPNWIADEQYF. The CDR3 DNA reads TGCAGTGCCGGGCCCCCGAATTGGATCGCCGACGAGCAGTACTTC.

J is TRBJ2-3 and V is TRBV2; 14 nucleotides line up with TRBD2. The CDR3 sequence is 13 residues long. Germline V gives CDR1 SNHLY, CDR2 FYNNEI. V lost 6 bases to trimming and J lost 13 bases; unmatched junction nucleotides: 6. The CDR3 sequence is CASRGTSGSPKYF. In nucleotides, the CDR3 is TGTGCCAGCAGAGGGACTAGCGGGAGCCCCAAGTATTTT.

This clonotype was seen a few times. CDR3 residues: CAWRENTEAFF. The CDR3 DNA reads TGTGCCTGGAGGGAGAACACTGAAGCTTTCTTT. This rearrangement joins TRBV30 to TRBJ1-1; unclear D gene. V was cut by 3 bases and J by 1 base, with 3 bases left in between. The CDR3 is 11 amino acids. Germline CDR1 is GTSNPN and CDR2 is SVGIG (reference sequence).

The CDR3 DNA is TGCAGTGCTAGTGGGACAGGGTATGGCTACACCTTC. It yields the protein CSASGTGYGYTF. This chain links TRBV20-1 with TRBJ1-2, with 9 bases lining up with TRBD1. The CDR3 is 12 amino acids. Germline V gene data show CDR1 as DFQATT and CDR2 as SNEGSKA (reference sequence). With V trimmed by 3 bases and J by 5 bases, 1 base remained unmatched.

This clonotype occurred once. The V gene is TRBV20-1, the J gene TRBJ2-7; perhaps TRBD1 as D (6 bases). In germline, CDR1 is DFQATT, CDR2 SNEGSKA (reference sequence). CDR3 length: 14 residues. V lost 3 bases to trimming and J lost 5 bases, with 17 bases between them. This CDR3 is CSASRTVNVNEQYF. DNA for the CDR3: TGCAGTGCTAGTCGGACAGTTAACGTTAACGAGCAGTACTTC.

The J gene is TRBJ1-1, the V gene TRBV5-1; D is possibly TRBD1 (6 bases). V lost 0 bases and J 1 base, leaving 13 bases between the germline ends. Germline V gives CDR1 SGHRS, CDR2 YFSETQ. This CDR3 region has 16 residues. This CDR3 is CASSLAFDRPNTEAFF. CDR3 coding DNA: TGCGCCAGCAGCTTGGCGTTCGACAGGCCGAACACTGAAGCTTTCTTT.

This chain joins TRBV6-2 or TRBV6-3 and TRBJ2-1, with D possibly called TRBD1 or TRBD2 (5 bases each). The germline V and J ends were trimmed by 5 bases and 4 bases, with 12 bases remaining between them. The CDR3 length is 14 residues. Germline V CDR1 and CDR2: MNHEY, SVGEGT. The CDR3 region has the DNA TGTGCCAGCAGTACCGGGACGTTTTACAATGAGCAGTTCTTC. Translating it yields CASSTGTFYNEQFF.

The CDR3 reads CASSPTLGLAAHYNEQFF. CDR3 coding DNA: TGTGCCAGCAGCCCTACCCTCGGACTAGCTGCGCACTACAATGAGCAGTTCTTC. This chain uses TRBV11-2 with TRBJ2-1; 8 nucleotides align to TRBD2. CDR1 and CDR2 (germline): SGHAT, FQNNGV. The CDR3 has 18 residues. The trim removed 5 bases at V and 3 bases at J, leaving 15 bases unmatched.

A few counts support this clonotype. The chain recombines TRBV9 with TRBJ2-5; D gene ambiguous. Looked up from germline, CDR1 is SGDLS and CDR2 is YYNGEE. The CDR3 loop spans 16 amino acids. The V gene lost 1 base and the J gene lost 1 base, with 14 bases spanning the gap. CDR3 DNA sequence: TGTGCCAGCAGCGTAAGCCCGCAGGTAACCCAAGAGACCCAGTACTTC. Its translation is CASSVSPQVTQETQYF.

The sample holds a few counts of this clonotype. V is TRBV4-3 and J is TRBJ1-6; D is unresolved. V lost 1 base to trimming and J lost 13 bases, with 17 bases between them. CDR3 size: 15 residues. Germline CDR1 is LGHNA and CDR2 is YSLEER. CDR3 region: CASSQGKIIIHPLHF. Here the CDR3 DNA reads TGCGCCAGCAGCCAAGGGAAGATTATAATTCACCCCCTCCACTTT.

V gene TRBV7-2 combines with J gene TRBJ2-1; 8 nucleotides agree with TRBD2. V lost 3 bases and J lost 4; bases outside the gene matches: 8. The CDR3 has 16 residues. Germline V gene lookup returns CDR1 SGHTA and CDR2 FQGNSA. CDR3 amino acids: CASSFRGTSGYNEQFF. The CDR3 DNA is TGTGCCAGCAGCTTCAGAGGGACTAGTGGGTACAATGAGCAGTTCTTC.

The V gene is TRBV6-2 or TRBV6-3, the J gene TRBJ2-6; D may be TRBD1 (5 bases). Germline CDR1 is MNHEY and CDR2 is SVGEGT. The CDR3 extends over 16 amino acids. Trimming took 7 bases from V and 1 from J, leaving 14 bases between them. The CDR3 protein is CASMRWNRSGANVLTF. CDR3 DNA: TGTGCCAGCATGAGGTGGAACAGGTCTGGGGCCAACGTCCTGACTTTC.

This clonotype appeared a few times. This sequence joins TRBV4-1 and TRBJ1-6; 8 bases are a match to TRBD1. CDR1 and CDR2 from the germline V gene are MGHRA and YSYEKL. Unmatched junction bases numbered 4, after V lost 2 bases and J lost 4 bases. The CDR3 extends over 16 amino acids. In DNA form, the CDR3 reads TGCGCCAGCAGCCAATACCGGGACAGGTATAATTCACCCCTCCACTTT. It translates to CASSQYRDRYNSPLHF.

This clonotype came up a few times. The CDR3 DNA reads TGCGCCAGCAGCTTCTCCGGACAGGGAGACGAGCAGTACTTC. Its protein product is CASSFSGQGDEQYF. The V call is TRBV5-1, the J call TRBJ2-4; 8 positions agree with TRBD1. With the DNA end fitting TRBJ2-7 better, the J assignment may be wrong. Per germline, CDR1 SGHRS and CDR2 YFSETQ. The CDR3 runs 14 residues.

V usage is TRBV4-3 and J usage is TRBJ2-7, with D unresolved. Gene TRBJ2-5 matches the end of the DNA better, so the J call may be wrong. From germline, CDR1 is LGHNA and CDR2 YSLEER. The CDR3 loop spans 14 amino acids. The CDR3 DNA sequence: TGCGCCAGCAGCCAAGATAGGCTACCTGAGACCCAGTACTTC. Its translation: CASSQDRLPETQYF.